The 9 T cell receptor beta chains given below trace back to one sample, sequenced in a study of blood T cell repertoires in COVID-19. Clones were sequenced by immunoSEQ multiplex PCR, and TCRdb holds only the in-frame ones, with some missing. The sample lists 410,000 or so clones; 86% were seen once. Material: peripheral blood. These receptors were obtained from a woman between 25 and 40 years old with active or convalescent COVID-19.

J is TRBJ1-2 and V is TRBV19; TRBD1 aligns across 8 bases. V shed 5 bases, J shed 3 bases, and the junction held 8 bases outside the gene matches. The V gene's germline CDR1 is LNHDA and CDR2 SQIVND (reference sequence). This CDR3 has 15 residues. CDR3 amino acids: CASSAGQVGYYGYTF. In DNA, the CDR3 is TGTGCCAGTAGTGCGGGACAGGTTGGTTACTATGGCTACACCTTC. Drawing the rest from reference TRBV19 and TRBJ1-2, the complete variable domain is DGGITQSPKYLFRKEGQNVTLSCEQNLNHDAMYWYRQDPGQGLRLIYYSQIVNDFQKGDIAEGYSVSREKKESFPLTVTSAQKNPTAFYLCASSAGQVGYYGYTFGSGTRLTVV.

This clone was seen just once. The J gene is TRBJ1-4, the V gene TRBV6-1; weak D call: TRBD1 (6 bases). This CDR3 is 13 amino acids long. Per the germline V gene, CDR1 is MNHNS and CDR2 is SASEGT. Trimming removed 3 bases at V and 7 bases at J, with 9 bases between. The DNA for the CDR3 is TGTGCCAGCAGTGAGGGGGCGCCTGAAAAACTGTTTTTT. It specifies CASSEGAPEKLFF.

The chain employs TRBV13 and TRBJ1-6, with D tentatively TRBD1 (5 bases). V was cut by 2 bases and J by 10 bases, with 12 bases left in between. The germline V gene has CDR1 PRHDT and CDR2 FYEKMQ (reference sequence). This CDR3 has 14 residues. CDR3: CASSLKGAWSPLHF. CDR3 coding DNA: TGTGCCAGCAGCTTAAAAGGGGCATGGTCACCCCTCCACTTT. The whole variable domain, remainder taken from reference TRBV13 and TRBJ1-6, is AAGVIQSPRHLIKEKRETATLKCYPIPRHDTVYWYQQGPGQDPQFLISFYEKMQSDKGSIPDRFSAQQFSDYHSELNMSSLELGDSALYFCASSLKGAWSPLHFGNGTRLTVT.

This clone was recorded a few times. The chain combines TRBV27 with TRBJ1-1; D is uncertain. Germline values: CDR1 MNHEY, CDR2 SMNVEV (reference sequence). V gave up 7 bases and J gave up 0 bases, with 9 bases separating them. The CDR3 runs 13 residues. CDR3 region: CASTGGMNTEAFF. CDR3 nucleotide sequence: TGTGCCAGCACCGGCGGCATGAACACTGAAGCTTTCTTT.

The CDR3 loop is CASSFLAGEETQYF. The DNA of the CDR3 is TGTGCCAGCAGCTTTCTAGCGGGGGAAGAGACCCAGTACTTC. The chain is built from TRBV5-4 and TRBJ2-5; 10 nucleotides agree with TRBD2. CDR1 is SGHNT and CDR2 is YYREEE in the germline V gene (reference sequence). The trim removed 2 bases at V and 3 bases at J, leaving 1 base unmatched. There are 14 residues in the CDR3.

This clone was picked up one time. The rearrangement uses TRBV3-1 (or the pseudogene TRBV3-2) and TRBJ2-3; TRBD2 aligns across 9 bases. This CDR3 spans 16 amino acids. CDR1 and CDR2 (germline): LGHDT, YNNKEL (reference sequence). V lost 1 base and J lost 3; bases outside the gene matches: 5. The CDR3 here is CASSQGGGGATDTQYF. The CDR3 DNA is TGTGCCAGCAGCCAAGGAGGCGGGGGGGCAACAGATACGCAGTATTTT.

The chain recombines TRBV5-6 with TRBJ2-2; the D is unclear. Germline CDR1 and CDR2: SGHDT and YYEEEE. V lost 0 bases to trimming and J lost 0 bases, with 6 bases between them. CDR3 length equals 15 residues. The CDR3 nucleotides are TGTGCCAGCAGCTTGGTCCCTGCGAACACCGGGGAGCTGTTTTTT. It is translated as CASSLVPANTGELFF.

This clone was picked up one time. The chain combines TRBV3-1 (or the pseudogene TRBV3-2) with TRBJ2-1; 7 bases line up with TRBD1. Germline V gives CDR1 LGHDT, CDR2 YNNKEL (reference sequence). The CDR3 runs to 15 residues. J was trimmed by 8 bases and V by 4 bases; bases with no gene match: 11. CDR3 DNA sequence: TGTGCCAGCAGCCCGACAGGGAAGAGTTGGGATGAGCAGTTCTTC. This codes for CASSPTGKSWDEQFF.

The rearrangement joins TRBV4-2 to TRBJ2-7; 8 positions match TRBD2. V lost 0 bases and J lost 0; bases outside the gene matches: 7. The CDR3 loop spans 17 amino acids. The germline V gene has CDR1 LGHNA and CDR2 YNFKEQ. The DNA of the CDR3 is TGTGCCAGCAGCCAAGATGGGGCCAGCGGGGGCTCCTACGAGCAGTACTTC. Protein product: CASSQDGASGGSYEQYF.